One and the same sample provided the 22 T cell receptor beta chains below, sequenced in a study of regulatory T cells in long-lasting Graves disease. Construction of TCR beta libraries relied on iRepertoire HTBI primers and on Arm-PCR targeting CDR3 regions. TCRdb fed the multiplex PCR reads into MiXCR, producing one record per CDR3 protein. The top ten hold over 7% of the sample, which has 550,000 or so distinct CDR3 sequences, approximately 12% seen once. The time point is: newly diagnosed GD, antithyroid drugs for less than 3 months. PBMC RNA served as the TCR library source. These records were also assigned to another study, of T cells in Graves' hyperthyroidism and ophthalmopathy.

The material was peripheral blood mononuclear cells (PBMCs), obtained at new diagnosis, from a patient treated with antithyroid drugs. The receptors shown here come from a woman in her twenties or thirties with Graves disease.

This clonotype was counted ten times or more. The chain has TRBV14 and TRBJ2-7; a weak D match, TRBD1 (8 bases). CDR3 size: 15 residues. Trimming left V 4 bases short and J 8 bases short, with 21 bases between. In germline, CDR1 is SGHDN, CDR2 FVKESK. The CDR3 sequence is CASSLRTGTITKQYF. DNA of the CDR3: TGTGCCAGCAGCCTGAGGACAGGGACTATTACGAAGCAGTACTTC.

With regard to this clonotype: A read error may produce the germline difference seen at one junction end. J is TRBJ2-7 and V is TRBV4-1; TRBD1 or TRBD2 may be the D gene (5 bases each). Per germline, CDR1 MGHRA and CDR2 YSYEKL. CDR3 length: 15 residues. The CDR3 sequence: CTSSQDSGHSYEQYF. CDR3 in DNA: TGCACCAGCAGCCAAGACAGCGGACACTCCTACGAGCAGTACTTC.

This chain connects TRBV5-8 to TRBJ2-7; possibly TRBD2 for D (6 bases). From germline, CDR1 is SGHTS and CDR2 YDEGEE. CDR3 length: 14 amino acids. The V end lost 0 bases, the J end lost 3 bases, and 10 bases lay between the germline ends. The CDR3 sequence is CASSLGRGFYEQYF. CDR3 sequence (DNA): TGTGCCAGCAGCTTGGGGAGGGGATTCTACGAGCAGTACTTC.

This clonotype was recorded a few times. The genes are TRBV28 and TRBJ2-1; D call uncertain. V lost 5 bases, J lost 2 bases, and 7 bases lay in between. Germline CDR1 reads MDHEN; CDR2 reads SYDVKM. There are 13 residues in the CDR3. CDR3 bases: TGTGCCAGCAGTCCGCTTACCTACAATGAGCAGTTCTTC. Its protein product is CASSPLTYNEQFF.

The chain has TRBV29-1 and TRBJ2-4; D may correspond to TRBD1 or TRBD2 (6 bases each). CDR3 length: 15 amino acids. V was clipped by 4 bases and J by 0 bases, with 13 bases between them. Germline lookup yields CDR1 SQVTM and CDR2 ANQGSEA. CDR3 in DNA: TGCAGCGTTGGAGTCAGGGGACTAGCCAAAAACATTCAGTACTTC. Translating gives CSVGVRGLAKNIQYF.

This clonotype was detected ten times or more. The chain employs TRBV18 and TRBJ1-1, with 8 positions matching TRBD1. The ends lost 1 base at V and 4 bases at J; junction bases unmatched: 5. This CDR3 spans 15 amino acids. Germline assignment: CDR1 KGHSH and CDR2 LQKENI. The DNA of the CDR3 is TGTGCCAGCTCACCACGACAGGGGAGGTCCACTGAAGCTTTCTTT. The encoded protein is CASSPRQGRSTEAFF.

This clonotype has a handful of counts. The chain links TRBV30 to TRBJ2-1, with 10 bases aligning to TRBD2. This CDR3 contains 13 residues. Germline assignment: CDR1 GTSNPN and CDR2 SVGIG (reference sequence). The J segment lost 7 bases and the V segment lost 2 bases, leaving 2 bases of the junction unmatched. The DNA of the CDR3 is TGTGCCTGGAGTCTAGCGGGAGTGAATGAGCAGTTCTTC. Its protein is CAWSLAGVNEQFF.

This clonotype was seen a few times. This sequence joins TRBV19 and TRBJ2-1; TRBD2 matches at 7 bases. CDR3 length: 16 residues. Per the germline V gene, CDR1 is LNHDA and CDR2 is SQIVND (reference sequence). V was pared by 0 bases and J by 8 bases, with 10 bases of the junction left unmatched. CDR3: CASSIDHSGVWDEQFF. CDR3 sequence (DNA): TGTGCCAGTAGTATAGACCACAGCGGGGTTTGGGATGAGCAGTTCTTC. Full variable domain (outside the CDR3, taken from reference TRBV19 and TRBJ2-1): DGGITQSPKYLFRKEGQNVTLSCEQNLNHDAMYWYRQDPGQGLRLIYYSQIVNDFQKGDIAEGYSVSREKKESFPLTVTSAQKNPTAFYLCASSIDHSGVWDEQFFGPGTRLTVL.

This clonotype was observed many times. This rearrangement joins TRBV12-3 or TRBV12-4 to TRBJ2-2; unclear D gene. The CDR3 sequence is 14 residues long. V was clipped by 3 bases and J by 2 bases, with 7 bases between them. This chain's CDR3 is CASSFTANTGELFF. In DNA form, the CDR3 reads TGTGCCAGCAGTTTTACAGCAAACACCGGGGAGCTGTTTTTT.

This clonotype was counted ten times or more. CDR3: CASSERGGNQPQHF. The CDR3, as DNA: TGTGCCAGCAGTGAAAGAGGCGGGAATCAGCCCCAGCATTTT. This chain joins TRBV2 and TRBJ1-5; D gene uncertain. Germline V gene sequence: CDR1 SNHLY, CDR2 FYNNEI. The V end lost 2 bases, the J end lost 4 bases, and 9 bases lay between the germline ends. The CDR3 runs to 14 residues.

Many counts were recorded for this clonotype. V gene TRBV6-1 combines with J gene TRBJ2-7; D may correspond to TRBD1 or TRBD2 (5 bases each). Germline V gene lookup returns CDR1 MNHNS and CDR2 SASEGT. V lost 8 bases and J 5 bases, leaving 19 bases between the germline ends. CDR3 length equals 14 residues. CDR3 in amino acids: CASRRDQYPHEQYF. The CDR3 DNA follows: TGTGCCAGCCGCAGGGACCAGTATCCCCACGAGCAGTACTTC.

This clonotype was counted at least ten times. This sequence joins TRBV11-2 and TRBJ1-3; 9 bases line up with TRBD1. V shed 5 bases and J 6 bases; nucleotides not matched to a gene: 8. CDR1 is SGHAT, CDR2 FQNNGV, per germline. This CDR3 spans 15 amino acids. The DNA of the CDR3 is TGTGCCAGCAGCGCACCCACAGGGGGCCTAAACACCATATATTTT. Translated, it gives CASSAPTGGLNTIYF.

This clonotype was recorded at least ten times. The CDR3 sequence is CASSLGEVIEAFF. Here the CDR3 DNA reads TGTGCCAGCAGTTTGGGGGAGGTAATTGAAGCTTTCTTT. This chain links TRBV12-3 or TRBV12-4 with TRBJ1-1, with D possibly TRBD1 on 5 matching bases. Trimming shortened V by 3 bases and J by 7 bases, and 12 bases separated the two germline ends. The CDR3 is made up of 13 amino acids.

The chain uses TRBV19 and TRBJ2-2; tentative D call: TRBD1 (6 bases). Trimming cost V 3 bases and J 5 bases, with 13 bases left between them. This CDR3 has 15 amino acids. The germline gives CDR1 LNHDA, CDR2 SQIVND (reference sequence). CDR3 bases: TGTGCCAGTAGTATTACCGGGACAAGGACCGGGGAGCTGTTTTTT. It is translated as CASSITGTRTGELFF.

The V and J genes are TRBV28 and TRBJ2-1, with 14 bases matching TRBD2. Losses at the gene ends were 5 bases for V and 15 bases for J; bases not matched to a gene: 12. From germline, CDR1 is MDHEN and CDR2 SYDVKM. The CDR3 contains 15 residues. The CDR3: CASSPGTSGSLAGFF. CDR3 DNA sequence: TGTGCCAGCAGTCCCGGGACTAGCGGGAGCCTAGCGGGGTTCTTC. The variable domain in full, with the rest retrieved from reference TRBV28 and TRBJ2-1, is DVKVTQSSRYLVKRTGEKVFLECVQDMDHENMFWYRQDPGLGLRLIYFSYDVKMKEKGDIPEGYSVSREKKERFSLILESASTNQTSMYLCASSPGTSGSLAGFFGPGTRLTVL.

The V and J genes are TRBV4-3 and TRBJ1-6; D is unresolved. Trimming pared 4 bases from V and 7 bases from J, leaving 11 bases between. CDR3 length equals 14 residues. Germline CDR1 and CDR2: LGHNA and YSLEER. CDR3 loop: CASSRGRLNSPLHF. The CDR3 nucleotides read TGCGCCAGCAGCCGAGGACGGTTGAATTCACCCCTCCACTTT.

In this sample, this clonotype turned up many times. The rearrangement joins TRBV6-1 to TRBJ2-7; possible D gene TRBD2, 5 bases. The CDR3 extends over 13 amino acids. V shed 4 bases and J shed 7 bases, with 14 bases lying between them. Germline assignment: CDR1 MNHNS and CDR2 SASEGT. The CDR3 coding sequence is TGTGCCAGCAGTGTTGCGGGTTTAGGAGAGCAGTACTTC. Its protein is CASSVAGLGEQYF.

This clonotype was recorded many times. This chain links TRBV6-2 or TRBV6-3 with TRBJ2-1, with D perhaps TRBD2 (6 bases). Looked up from germline, CDR1 is MNHEY and CDR2 is SVGEGT. V was clipped by 6 bases and J by 8 bases, with 14 bases between them. The CDR3 contains 13 residues. The chain's CDR3 is CASSPPGADEQFF. The CDR3 nucleotides read TGTGCCAGCAGCCCGCCGGGAGCGGATGAGCAGTTCTTC.

The CDR3 DNA reads TGTGCCAGCAGTTTGGGAGGGACAGAGCATTCACCCCTCCACTTT. As protein: CASSLGGTEHSPLHF. The chain uses TRBV28 and TRBJ1-6; 7 bases match TRBD1. Looked up from germline, CDR1 is MDHEN and CDR2 is SYDVKM. The junction had 7 bases not matched to a gene; V was cut back by 3 bases and J by 8 bases. The CDR3 has 15 residues. The full variable domain, with the rest looked up from reference TRBV28 and TRBJ1-6, is DVKVTQSSRYLVKRTGEKVFLECVQDMDHENMFWYRQDPGLGLRLIYFSYDVKMKEKGDIPEGYSVSREKKERFSLILESASTNQTSMYLCASSLGGTEHSPLHFGNGTRLTVT.

This clonotype was counted at least ten times. The V and J genes are TRBV28 and TRBJ1-4; the D is unclear. The CDR3 runs 14 residues. Germline lookup yields CDR1 MDHEN and CDR2 SYDVKM. Trimming cost V 2 bases and J 8 bases, with 12 bases left between them. CDR3 DNA sequence: TGTGCCAGCAGTTTACCAGTCGGTTCCGAAAAACTGTTTTTT. This encodes CASSLPVGSEKLFF.

This clonotype was detected many times. The V call is TRBV27, the J call TRBJ2-7; 8 bases are shared with TRBD2. Germline trimming cut 4 bases from V and 3 bases from J; bases unmatched to any gene: 11. The CDR3 sequence is 16 residues long. Germline-derived CDR1 and CDR2 are MNHEY and SMNVEV (reference sequence). The CDR3 bases are TGTGCCAGCAGTTCCCCCCGGATGGCGGGAGGCTACGAGCAGTACTTC. It codes for CASSSPRMAGGYEQYF.

V and J are TRBV27 and TRBJ2-5; tentative D call: TRBD1 (5 bases). The CDR3 runs 17 residues. The germline V gene has CDR1 MNHEY and CDR2 SMNVEV (reference sequence). Trimming left V 2 bases short and J 0 bases short, with 16 bases between. This CDR3 reads CASSLVGHSIYQETQYF. Written as DNA, the CDR3 is TGTGCCAGCAGTTTAGTAGGACATAGCATTTACCAAGAGACCCAGTACTTC.